The 22 T cell receptor beta chains given below trace back to one sample, sequenced in a study of tumor and adjacent non-tumor tissue in lung cancer. Three rounds of nested PCR, following a modified ARM-PCR protocol, produced the TCRbeta library. TCRdb passed the multiplex PCR reads through MiXCR, listing each CDR3 protein once. The data contain 65,000 to 95,000 distinct CDR3 sequences, 65% to 90% of them singletons. This sample's RNA came from whole unsorted tissue. Sequenced input: lung tumor tissue. These receptor sequences come from a woman aged 45 to 65 with non-small cell lung cancer.

Of note for this clonotype: The CDR3 ends on some other residue instead of the conserved phenylalanine or tryptophan, so this is likely a read error. This chain connects TRBV4-1 to TRBJ2-3; D is perhaps TRBD2 (6 bases). Germline V CDR1 and CDR2: MGHRA, YSYEKL. CDR3 size: 15 residues. CDR3 in amino acids: CASSQAGVRTDTQYL. CDR3 bases: TGCGCCAGCAGCCAAGCGGGAGTCCGCACGGATACGCAGTATCTT.

As regards this clonotype: An end of the junction does not agree with germline; a read error may underlie this. In nucleotides, the CDR3 is TGCAGTGCTGACCCCCGCACAGATATGCAATACTTT. Encoded protein: CSADPRTDMQYF. The chain has TRBV20-1 and TRBJ2-3; D is ambiguous. CDR1 DFQATT and CDR2 SNEGSKA come from the germline V gene (reference sequence). This CDR3 is 12 amino acids long.

Note on this clonotype: The junction shows a germline mismatch at one end, possibly a read error. This chain uses TRBV11-2 with TRBJ2-1, with 9 bases identical to TRBD2. This CDR3 comprises 15 residues. Looked up from germline, CDR1 is SGHAT and CDR2 is FQNNGV. The CDR3 loop reads CASSFPSGIYNAQLF. CDR3 coding DNA: TGTGCCAGCAGCTTTCCTAGCGGGATTTACAATGCACAGTTGTTC. Filled out from reference TRBV11-2 and TRBJ2-1, the complete variable domain reads EAGVAQSPRYKIIEKRQSVAFWCNPISGHATLYWYQQILGQGPKLLIQFQNNGVVDDSQLPKDRFSAERLKGVDSTLKIQPAKLEDSAVYLCASSFPSGIYNAQLFGPGTRLTVL.

As DNA, the CDR3 is TGCAGCGCAACAGGGAAAATGAACACTGAAGCTTTCTTT. Protein product: CSATGKMNTEAFF. This chain uses TRBV29-1 with TRBJ1-1, with TRBD1 as a possible D gene (6 bases). Trimming removed 7 bases at V and 0 bases at J, with 12 bases between. The CDR3 is 13 amino acids. The germline gives CDR1 SQVTM, CDR2 ANQGSEA.

By sample share, this clonotype is medium-sized. CDR3 protein: CASSLYVQRENSYEQYF. CDR3 sequence (DNA): TGTGCCAGCAGCTTATATGTTCAGCGGGAAAACTCCTACGAGCAGTACTTC. The chain has TRBV11-1 and TRBJ2-7, with 7 bases lining up with TRBD2. The CDR3 has 17 amino acids. The germline gives CDR1 SGHAT, CDR2 FQDESV (reference sequence). V shed 2 bases, J shed 0 bases, and the junction held 10 bases outside the gene matches.

In this sample, this clonotype turned up once. The junction and the germline gene differ at one end; a read error may be behind it. V usage is TRBV6-2 or TRBV6-3 and J usage is TRBJ2-1; 13 nucleotides line up with TRBD2. Germline V gene sequence: CDR1 MNHEY, CDR2 SVGEGT. This CDR3 is 17 amino acids long. The CDR3, as DNA: TGTGCCAGCAGTTACTCAGGACTAGCGGGAGTCTACATTGAGCAGTTCTTC. This gives the protein CASSYSGLAGVYIEQFF.

The chain's CDR3 is CANSLEQGPNTIYF. CDR3 in DNA: TGTGCTAACAGCTTAGAACAGGGCCCAAACACCATATATTTT. V gene TRBV13 combines with J gene TRBJ1-3; a weak D match, TRBD1 (6 bases). The germline V gene has CDR1 PRHDT and CDR2 FYEKMQ (reference sequence). There are 14 residues in the CDR3.

As for this clonotype: This may come from a read error, since a much larger clone is one base off. J is TRBJ1-1 and V is TRBV20-1; D is uncertain. Trimming left V 7 bases short and J 4 bases short, with 16 bases between. The germline CDR1 and CDR2 sequences are DFQATT and SNEGSKA (reference sequence). The CDR3 runs to 13 residues. CDR3 residues: CSVGAPVTTEAFF. CDR3 in DNA: TGCAGTGTTGGAGCCCCAGTAACCACTGAAGCTTTCTTT.

Remarks on this clonotype: The CDR3 ends on some other residue instead of the conserved phenylalanine or tryptophan, so this is likely a read error. This sequence joins TRBV20-1 and TRBJ2-1; weak D call: TRBD2 (5 bases). CDR3 length: 15 residues. V was trimmed by 2 bases and J by 0 bases, leaving 11 bases between them. The V gene's germline CDR1 is DFQATT and CDR2 SNEGSKA (reference sequence). In DNA, the CDR3 is TGCAGTGCTAGAACTCTAGCAGACTCCTACAATGAGCAGTTCTAC. It codes for CSARTLADSYNEQFY.

This clonotype was found a few times. At one end, the junction sequence differs from germline, possibly due to a read error. The CDR3 sequence is CSVDDISYGYIF. The CDR3 region has the DNA TGCAGCGTCGATGACATCAGCTATGGCTACATCTTC. The rearrangement uses TRBV29-1 and TRBJ1-2; the D is unclear. Looked up from germline, CDR1 is SQVTM and CDR2 is ANQGSEA. The CDR3 is 12 amino acids.

As for this clonotype: Without the conserved terminal phenylalanine or tryptophan, this CDR3 likely stems from a read error. The chain uses TRBV6-1 and TRBJ2-7; 8 bases are a match to TRBD2. Germline V gives CDR1 MNHNS, CDR2 SASEGT. This CDR3 has 18 amino acids. CDR3 nucleotide sequence: TGTACCAGCAGTGAAGCGCACGGGAGCGGGAGTGGATCAATTGGGCAGTACATC. It is translated as CTSSEAHGSGSGSIGQYI.

The chain couples TRBV5-5 to TRBJ2-1, with D perhaps matching TRBD2 (6 bases). Germline V lookup: CDR1 SGHKS, CDR2 YYEKEE (reference sequence). V lost 2 bases and J 7 bases, leaving 22 bases between the germline ends. The CDR3 has 17 residues. The CDR3 DNA follows: TGTGCCAGCAGCTTACAGCTAGGAGGGGCCGTTATTAATGAGCAGTTCTTC. It is translated as CASSLQLGGAVINEQFF.

The rearrangement uses TRBV29-1 and TRBJ2-7; the D is unclear. The CDR3 is made up of 13 amino acids. In germline, CDR1 is SQVTM, CDR2 ANQGSEA. V lost 4 bases and J 0 bases, leaving 10 bases between the germline ends. The DNA of the CDR3 is TGCAGCGTTGTAGCTGGGATCTCCTACGAGCAGTACTTC. Translating it yields CSVVAGISYEQYF.

As to this clonotype: This likely comes from a read error, as the CDR3 has no conserved phenylalanine or tryptophan at its end. The DNA is omitted, as the CDR3 cannot be located on it reliably, and the CDR3 follows TCRdb's listing. The rearrangement uses TRBV5-5 and TRBJ2-3. Germline CDR1 reads SGHKS; CDR2 reads YYEKEE (reference sequence). A total of 15 residues make up the CDR3, ends included. CDR3 sequence reads: CASSLGLIGTDTRYS.

About this clonotype itself: A clone one base away is much larger, so this may be a read error. This likely comes from a read error, as the CDR3 has no conserved phenylalanine or tryptophan at its end. The rearrangement joins TRBV5-1 to TRBJ2-1; 12 nucleotides align to TRBD2. The CDR3 has 15 residues. Unmatched junction bases numbered 4, after V lost 4 bases and J lost 5 bases. The V gene's germline CDR1 is SGHRS and CDR2 YFSETQ. The CDR3 nucleotides read TGCGCCAGCAGCAAAGGACTAGCGGGGAACAATGAGCAGTTCTTA. Residues: CASSKGLAGNNEQFL.

The chain links TRBV4-2 to TRBJ2-3, with D possibly matching TRBD1 (7 bases). V was trimmed by 9 bases and J by 3 bases, leaving 25 bases between them. The CDR3 is 17 amino acids. Germline values: CDR1 LGHNA, CDR2 YNFKEQ. The DNA for the CDR3 is TGTGCCAGTAACCAATCGCAGGGGGGCAGCGGGACAGATACGCAGTATTTT. Its translation: CASNQSQGGSGTDTQYF.

Comment on this clonotype: Since the CDR3 does not end with the conserved phenylalanine or tryptophan, this likely comes from a read error. Because the CDR3's place on the DNA is in doubt, the DNA is left out and the CDR3 is given as listed by TCRdb. The chain is built from TRBV12-3 or TRBV12-4 and TRBJ2-1; the DNA was not used to check the table's D call, TRBD1. Termini included, the CDR3 measures 16 amino acids. The CDR3 spells CASSLARDRGINEQSL.

Regarding this clonotype: This clone may be a read error of a much larger clone one base away. The CDR3 ends on some other residue instead of the conserved phenylalanine or tryptophan, so this is likely a read error. No DNA is shown, since the ends of the CDR3 on it are uncertain; the CDR3 is the one TCRdb lists. The chain couples TRBV21-1 to TRBJ2-7; TRBD1 is taken as the D call from the table, unchecked against the DNA. TRBV21-1 corresponds to a pseudogene. The CDR3 sequence runs 15 residues, both termini included. Here the CDR3 reads CAKRPHPDSSYEQYL.

In the case of this clonotype: One junction end does not reproduce the germline sequence, and a read error may be involved. The chain carries TRBV4-1 and TRBJ1-1, with D possibly TRBD1 on 6 matching bases. The CDR3 is 16 residues long. Germline CDR1 and CDR2: MGHRA and YSYEKL. The CDR3 loop reads CASSQDPYRANTEVFF. CDR3 DNA sequence: TGCGCCAGCAGCCAAGATCCATACAGGGCAAACACTGAAGTTTTCTTT.

Comment on this clonotype: Possible read error: a much larger clone is one base away. The chain uses TRBV5-1 and TRBJ2-5; D might be TRBD2 (5 bases). From germline, CDR1 is SGHRS and CDR2 YFSETQ. The CDR3 has 15 amino acids. The CDR3: CASSGGLATQEAQYF. The CDR3 DNA is TGCGCCAGCAGCGGTGGCCTAGCAACACAAGAGGCCCAGTACTTC. Variable domain in full (rest from reference TRBV5-1 and TRBJ2-5): KAGVTQTPRYLIKTRGQQVTLSCSPISGHRSVSWYQQTPGQGLQFLFEYFSETQRNKGNFPGRFSGRQFSNSRSEMNVSTLELGDSALYLCASSGGLATQEAQYFGPGTRLLVL.

This clonotype turned up a few times. The chain couples TRBV19 to TRBJ1-1; 7 bases agree with TRBD1. The CDR3 is made up of 14 amino acids. Looked up from germline, CDR1 is LNHDA and CDR2 is SQIVND (reference sequence). Unmatched junction bases numbered 3, after V lost 4 bases and J lost 1 base. The CDR3 DNA sequence: TGTGCCAGTAGTACCCGACAGGGGAACACTGAAGCTTTCTTT. This translates into CASSTRQGNTEAFF.

Notes on this clonotype: The final CDR3 position lacks the conserved phenylalanine or tryptophan, pointing to a likely read error. The chain uses TRBV12-3 or TRBV12-4 and TRBJ2-5; perhaps TRBD1 as D (5 bases). Between the trimmed V and J ends, which lost 2 bases and 5 bases, there was a span of 12 bases. CDR3 length: 14 amino acids. The CDR3 nucleotides are TGTGCCAGCAGTTTACATGGGGCTATCGAGACCCAGTACTCC. It specifies CASSLHGAIETQYS.